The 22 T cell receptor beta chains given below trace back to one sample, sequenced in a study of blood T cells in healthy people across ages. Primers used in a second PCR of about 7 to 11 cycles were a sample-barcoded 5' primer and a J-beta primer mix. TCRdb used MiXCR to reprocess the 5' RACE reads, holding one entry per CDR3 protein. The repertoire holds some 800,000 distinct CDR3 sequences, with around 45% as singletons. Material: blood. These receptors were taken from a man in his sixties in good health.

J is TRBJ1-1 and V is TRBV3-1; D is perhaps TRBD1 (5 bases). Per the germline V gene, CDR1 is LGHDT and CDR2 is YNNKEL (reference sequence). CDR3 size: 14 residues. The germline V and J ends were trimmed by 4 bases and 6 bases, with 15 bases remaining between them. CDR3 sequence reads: CASSLRQGMAEAFF. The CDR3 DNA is TGTGCCAGCAGCCTCCGTCAGGGTATGGCTGAAGCTTTCTTT.

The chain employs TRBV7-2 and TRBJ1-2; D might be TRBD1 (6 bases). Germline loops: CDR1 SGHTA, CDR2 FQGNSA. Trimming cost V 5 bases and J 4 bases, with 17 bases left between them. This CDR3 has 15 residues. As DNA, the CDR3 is TGTGCCAGCAGCCAAGAAGGGGGGCCTGGCTATGGCTACACCTTC. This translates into CASSQEGGPGYGYTF.

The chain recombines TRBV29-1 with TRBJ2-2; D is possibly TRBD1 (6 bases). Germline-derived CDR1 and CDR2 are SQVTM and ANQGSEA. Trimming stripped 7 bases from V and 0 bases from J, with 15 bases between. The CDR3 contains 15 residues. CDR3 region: CSGTRTDANTGELFF. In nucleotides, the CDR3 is TGCAGCGGGACGCGGACAGACGCGAACACCGGGGAGCTGTTTTTT.

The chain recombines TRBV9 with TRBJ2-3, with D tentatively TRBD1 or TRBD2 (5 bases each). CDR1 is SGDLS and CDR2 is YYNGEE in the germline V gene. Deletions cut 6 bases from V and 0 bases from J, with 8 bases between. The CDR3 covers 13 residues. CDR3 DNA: TGTGCCAGCAACCGGGACAGCACAGATACGCAGTATTTT. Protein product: CASNRDSTDTQYF. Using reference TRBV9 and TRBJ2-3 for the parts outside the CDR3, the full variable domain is DSGVTQTPKHLITATGQRVTLRCSPRSGDLSVYWYQQSLDQGLQFLIQYYNGEERAKGNILERFSAQQFPDLHSELNLSSLELGDSALYFCASNRDSTDTQYFGPGTRLTVL.

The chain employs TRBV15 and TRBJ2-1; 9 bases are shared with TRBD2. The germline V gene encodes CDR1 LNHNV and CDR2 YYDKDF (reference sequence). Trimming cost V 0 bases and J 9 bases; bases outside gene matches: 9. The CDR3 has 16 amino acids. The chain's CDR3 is CATSRDRGGGAVEQFF. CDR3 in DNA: TGTGCCACCAGCAGAGATCGGGGCGGGGGGGCGGTTGAGCAGTTCTTC.

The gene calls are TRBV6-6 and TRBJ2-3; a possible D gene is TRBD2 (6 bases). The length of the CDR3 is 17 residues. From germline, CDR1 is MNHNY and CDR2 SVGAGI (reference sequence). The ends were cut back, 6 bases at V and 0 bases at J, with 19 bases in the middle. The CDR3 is CASRSIASVASTDTQYF. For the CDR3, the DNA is TGTGCCAGCAGGTCGATTGCTAGCGTCGCTAGCACAGATACGCAGTATTTT.

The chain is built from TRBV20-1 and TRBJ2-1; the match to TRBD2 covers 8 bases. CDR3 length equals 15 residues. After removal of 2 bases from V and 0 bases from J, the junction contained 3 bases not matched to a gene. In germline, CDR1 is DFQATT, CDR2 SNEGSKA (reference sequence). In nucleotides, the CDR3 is TGCAGTGCTAGAACGGGGGGGGGCTCCTACAATGAGCAGTTCTTC. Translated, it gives CSARTGGGSYNEQFF.

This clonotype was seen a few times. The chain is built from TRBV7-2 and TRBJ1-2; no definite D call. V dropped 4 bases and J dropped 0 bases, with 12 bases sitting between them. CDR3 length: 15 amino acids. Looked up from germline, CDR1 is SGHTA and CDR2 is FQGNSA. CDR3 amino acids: CASSSFLPPNYGYTF. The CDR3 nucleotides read TGTGCCAGCAGCTCATTCCTGCCTCCTAACTATGGCTACACCTTC.

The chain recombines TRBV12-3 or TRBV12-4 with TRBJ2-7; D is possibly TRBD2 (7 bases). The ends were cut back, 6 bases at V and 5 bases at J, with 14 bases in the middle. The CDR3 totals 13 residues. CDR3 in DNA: TGTGCCAGCAGCGGGCGGGGGCGGAACGAGCAGTACTTC. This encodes CASSGRGRNEQYF.

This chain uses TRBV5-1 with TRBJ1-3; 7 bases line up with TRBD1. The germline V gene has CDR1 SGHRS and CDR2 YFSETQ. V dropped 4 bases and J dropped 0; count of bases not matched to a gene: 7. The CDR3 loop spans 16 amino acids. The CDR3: CASSRTTGLSGNTIYF. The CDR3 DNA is TGCGCCAGCAGCCGAACGACAGGGCTCTCTGGAAACACCATATATTTT.

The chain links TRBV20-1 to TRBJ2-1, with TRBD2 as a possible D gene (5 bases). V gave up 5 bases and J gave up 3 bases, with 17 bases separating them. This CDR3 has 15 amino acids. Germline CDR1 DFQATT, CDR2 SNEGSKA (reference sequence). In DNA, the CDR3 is TGCAGTGCTCCTTTGGCGGGTGTGAACTACAATGAGCAGTTCTTC. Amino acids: CSAPLAGVNYNEQFF.

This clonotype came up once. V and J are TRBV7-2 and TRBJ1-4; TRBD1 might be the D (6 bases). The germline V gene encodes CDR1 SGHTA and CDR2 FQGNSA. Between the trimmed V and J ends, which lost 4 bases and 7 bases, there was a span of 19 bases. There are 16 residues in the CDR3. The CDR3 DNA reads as TGTGCCAGCAGCTCCCGGTGGGGGGGGCTGGGTGAAAAACTGTTTTTT. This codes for CASSSRWGGLGEKLFF.

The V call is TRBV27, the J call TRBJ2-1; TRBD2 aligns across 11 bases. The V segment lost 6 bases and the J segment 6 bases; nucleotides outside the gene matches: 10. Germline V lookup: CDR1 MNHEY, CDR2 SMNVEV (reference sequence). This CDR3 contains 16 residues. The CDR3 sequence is CASSPSSGRASNEQFF. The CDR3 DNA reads TGTGCCAGCAGCCCCAGTAGCGGGAGGGCATCCAATGAGCAGTTCTTC.

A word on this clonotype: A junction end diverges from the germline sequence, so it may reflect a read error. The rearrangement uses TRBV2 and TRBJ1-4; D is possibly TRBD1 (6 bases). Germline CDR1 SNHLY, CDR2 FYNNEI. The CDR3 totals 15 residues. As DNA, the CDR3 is TGTGCCAGCAGGGAAGAGACAGGAACAGATGAAAAACTGTTTTTT. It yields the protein CASREETGTDEKLFF.

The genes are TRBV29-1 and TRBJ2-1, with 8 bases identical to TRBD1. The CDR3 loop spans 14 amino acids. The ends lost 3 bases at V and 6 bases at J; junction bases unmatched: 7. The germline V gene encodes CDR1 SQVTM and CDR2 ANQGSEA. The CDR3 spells CSVESGGVGNEQFF. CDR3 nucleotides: TGCAGCGTTGAGTCAGGGGGCGTGGGCAATGAGCAGTTCTTC.

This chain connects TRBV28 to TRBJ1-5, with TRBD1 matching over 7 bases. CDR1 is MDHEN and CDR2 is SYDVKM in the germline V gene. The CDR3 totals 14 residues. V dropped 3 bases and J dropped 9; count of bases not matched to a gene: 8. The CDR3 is CASSFGQVLSPQHF. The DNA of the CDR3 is TGTGCCAGCAGTTTCGGACAGGTGCTTTCGCCCCAGCATTTT.

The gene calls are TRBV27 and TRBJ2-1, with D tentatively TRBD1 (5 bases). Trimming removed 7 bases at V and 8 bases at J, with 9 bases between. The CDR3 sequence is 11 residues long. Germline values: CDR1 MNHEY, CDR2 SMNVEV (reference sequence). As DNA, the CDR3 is TGTGCCAGCACCTGGGGCTATGAGCAGTTCTTC. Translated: CASTWGYEQFF.

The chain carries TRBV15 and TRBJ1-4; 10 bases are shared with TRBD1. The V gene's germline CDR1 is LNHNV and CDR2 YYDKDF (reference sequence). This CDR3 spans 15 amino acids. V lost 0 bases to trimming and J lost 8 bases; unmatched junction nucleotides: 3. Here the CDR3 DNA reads TGTGCCACCAGCAGAGACGACAGGGGGCGGGAAAAACTGTTTTTT. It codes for CATSRDDRGREKLFF.

CDR3 residues: CASSSGGGAPRETQYF. DNA for the CDR3: TGTGCCAGCAGCTCAGGCGGGGGGGCCCCTCGAGAGACCCAGTACTTC. The chain uses TRBV9 and TRBJ2-5; 9 bases are a match to TRBD2. Germline V gene lookup returns CDR1 SGDLS and CDR2 YYNGEE. This CDR3 comprises 16 residues. Trimming at V came to 4 bases and at J to 4 bases, leaving 11 bases not matched to a gene.

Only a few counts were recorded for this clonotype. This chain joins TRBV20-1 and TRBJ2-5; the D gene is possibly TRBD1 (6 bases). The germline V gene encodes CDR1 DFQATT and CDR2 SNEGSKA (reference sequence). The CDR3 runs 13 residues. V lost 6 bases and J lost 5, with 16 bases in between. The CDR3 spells CSALKTGLETQYF. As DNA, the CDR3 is TGCAGTGCCCTAAAAACAGGGCTTGAGACCCAGTACTTC.

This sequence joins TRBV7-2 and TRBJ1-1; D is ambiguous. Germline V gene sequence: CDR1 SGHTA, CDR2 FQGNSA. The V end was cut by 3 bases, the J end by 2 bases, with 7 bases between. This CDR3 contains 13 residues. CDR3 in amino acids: CASSFPFNTEAFF. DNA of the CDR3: TGTGCCAGCAGCTTCCCCTTTAACACTGAAGCTTTCTTT.

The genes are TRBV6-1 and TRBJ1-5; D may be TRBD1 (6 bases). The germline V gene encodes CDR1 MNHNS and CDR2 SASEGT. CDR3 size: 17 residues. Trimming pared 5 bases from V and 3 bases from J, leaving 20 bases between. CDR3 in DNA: TGTGCCAGCAGTCAGCAGGGGACAACTATGATCAATCAGCCCCAGCATTTT. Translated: CASSQQGTTMINQPQHF.